The present TCR beta chain was sequenced within a study of cytotoxic CD8 clonotypes in ibrutinib-treated CLL. For the study at large: The cohort had 10 to 11 relapsed/refractory and approximately 15 treatment-naive patients, 17 to 18 IGHV unmutated.

Findings and limits, study-wide: Clonality was elevated at ibrutinib response and had returned toward baseline at progression. Clonality (at baseline) was higher than in age-matched healthy donors and tracked circulating CD8+ T-cell counts.

As for this clone: Antigen specificity is unknown.

Libraries were prepared by immunoSEQ multiplex PCR; TCRdb keeps only in-frame clonotypes and omits some of them. The table lists 330,000 or so clones, around 66% of them singletons. The length of the CDR3 is 14 residues. The germline V gene has CDR1 SGHNT and CDR2 YYREEE (reference sequence). Deletions cut 4 bases from V and 4 bases from J, with 15 bases between. The material was PBMCs, obtained after 36 months of ibrutinib treatment. This chain connects TRBV5-4 to TRBJ2-7; D is perhaps TRBD1 (5 bases). The source is a human donor with chronic lymphocytic leukemia. CDR3 amino acids: CASSPEVQDYEQYF. CDR3 DNA: TGTGCCAGCAGCCCCGAGGTACAGGATTACGAGCAGTACTTC.